This passage covers 7 T cell receptor beta chains from one sample sequenced in a study of blood T cell repertoires in COVID-19. Sequencing was performed with immunoSEQ multiplex PCR; in TCRdb, only in-frame clones are kept and a portion is missing. In the table there are about 180,000 clones, roughly nine tenths of which are singletons. The source material was peripheral blood. The receptor source for this set is a woman in her 30s with active or convalescent COVID-19.

This sequence joins TRBV6-5 and TRBJ1-3; the D gene is possibly TRBD1 (5 bases). This CDR3 comprises 16 residues. Trimming shortened V by 0 bases and J by 0 bases, and 9 bases separated the two germline ends. Per germline, CDR1 MNHEY and CDR2 SVGAGI. As DNA, the CDR3 is TGTGCCAGCAGTTACTCGATAGGGGTCTCTGGAAACACCATATATTTT. This translates into CASSYSIGVSGNTIYF.

The chain recombines TRBV4-2 with TRBJ1-1, with TRBD1 matching 8 bases. The CDR3 spans 15 residues. The germline gives CDR1 LGHNA, CDR2 YNFKEQ. V shed 8 bases, J shed 12 bases, and the junction held 20 bases outside the gene matches. DNA of the CDR3: TGTGCCAGCTCCGACAGGGGCCCCGCGTTTCTGGAGACTTTCTTT. It translates to CASSDRGPAFLETFF.

The rearrangement joins TRBV28 to TRBJ1-1, with D perhaps TRBD1 (5 bases). Germline V CDR1 and CDR2: MDHEN, SYDVKM. Trimming pared 4 bases from V and 5 bases from J, leaving 23 bases between. CDR3 size: 17 residues. The CDR3 loop is CASSSVRARGSTTEAFF. CDR3 DNA: TGTGCCAGCAGTTCCGTACGGGCTAGGGGTTCAACTACTGAAGCTTTCTTT. The full variable domain, rest sourced from reference TRBV28 and TRBJ1-1, is DVKVTQSSRYLVKRTGEKVFLECVQDMDHENMFWYRQDPGLGLRLIYFSYDVKMKEKGDIPEGYSVSREKKERFSLILESASTNQTSMYLCASSSVRARGSTTEAFFGQGTRLTVV.

The V and J genes are TRBV5-4 and TRBJ1-2; D is ambiguous. CDR3 length equals 12 residues. Germline CDR1 SGHNT, CDR2 YYREEE (reference sequence). With 5 bases removed from V and 7 bases from J, the gap between germline ends came to 12 bases. CDR3 sequence (DNA): TGTGCCAGCAGTCCGAACTTACTTGGCTACACCTTC. It encodes CASSPNLLGYTF.

This clone was seen only a few times. The V call is TRBV19, the J call TRBJ1-1, with 8 bases that match TRBD1. Germline CDR1 LNHDA, CDR2 SQIVND (reference sequence). Germline trimming cut 5 bases from V and 5 bases from J; bases unmatched to any gene: 4. The CDR3 contains 13 residues. CDR3 region: CASSGQGFTEAFF. The CDR3 DNA is TGTGCCAGTAGTGGACAGGGTTTTACTGAAGCTTTCTTT.

The chain joins TRBV7-9 to TRBJ1-3; the match to TRBD1 covers 7 bases. The CDR3 runs 15 residues. Looked up from germline, CDR1 is SEHNR and CDR2 is FQNEAQ (reference sequence). The V gene end was trimmed by 0 bases and the J gene end by 4 bases; junction bases not matched to a gene: 3. The CDR3 spells CASSLAGDRGNTIYF. The CDR3 DNA sequence: TGTGCCAGCAGCTTAGCGGGGGACAGAGGAAACACCATATATTTT. The complete variable domain, with remaining parts taken from reference TRBV7-9 and TRBJ1-3, reads DTGVSQNPRHKITKRGQNVTFRCDPISEHNRLYWYRQTLGQGPEFLTYFQNEAQLEKSRLLSDRFSAERPKGSFSTLEIQRTEQGDSAMYLCASSLAGDRGNTIYFGEGSWLTVV.

Relative to its sample, this clone is medium-sized (0.01 to 0.1%). V usage is TRBV27 and J usage is TRBJ1-2; D is ambiguous. The V gene lost 5 bases and the J gene lost 8 bases, with 18 bases spanning the gap. Germline-derived CDR1 and CDR2 are MNHEY and SMNVEV (reference sequence). The CDR3 is 14 residues long. CDR3 amino acids: CASSPLASGSGYTF. CDR3 nucleotides: TGTGCCAGCAGTCCCTTGGCCTCAGGTTCCGGCTACACCTTC.